This T cell receptor beta chain was documented in a study of glioma-infiltrating T cells. Study observations and caveats: Above-expected tissue-blood divergence occurred in all gliomas, most in low-grade ones.

The length of the CDR3 is 15 residues. Germline V gene sequence: CDR1 MDHEN, CDR2 SYDVKM. V lost 6 bases to trimming and J lost 2 bases; unmatched junction nucleotides: 8. The iRepertoire nested amplicon-rescue multiplex PCR amplified TCR alpha and beta CDR3s from RNA. For one-step reverse transcription and amplification, 100-400 ng of tissue mRNA or PBMC total RNA was used. From the multiplex PCR reads, TCRdb called clonotypes with MiXCR, one entry per CDR3 protein. The table lists under 130,000 distinct CDR3 sequences, 25% to 35% of them singletons, with 40% to 55% in the top ten. The table lists this clonotype with many counts. Its antigen is unknown.

The specimen sequenced was glioma tissue, nonneoplastic brain tissue, or PBMCs (not recorded which). The chain is built from TRBV28 and TRBJ2-5; 8 bases fit TRBD1. The TCR sequence derives from a human donor with low-grade glioma or glioblastoma, undergoing nonglioma brain surgery, or in good health (not recorded which). CDR3 protein: CASSLTGGGQETQYF. In DNA form, the CDR3 reads TGTGCCAGCAGCCTTACAGGGGGAGGTCAAGAGACCCAGTACTTC. The whole variable domain, filled in from reference TRBV28 and TRBJ2-5, reads DVKVTQSSRYLVKRTGEKVFLECVQDMDHENMFWYRQDPGLGLRLIYFSYDVKMKEKGDIPEGYSVSREKKERFSLILESASTNQTSMYLCASSLTGGGQETQYFGPGTRLLVL.